This TCR beta chain originates from a study of beta chain features in type 1 diabetes. This CDR3 has 15 residues. Germline assignment: CDR1 LGHNA and CDR2 YNFKEQ. With V trimmed by 1 base and J by 2 bases, 3 bases remained unmatched. Since all of the isolated RNA was reverse transcribed, expressed TCRB transcripts were what got sequenced. Repertoires were generated with immunoSEQ multiplex PCR, while TCRdb's copy carries only in-frame clones and drops some. The repertoire holds about 360,000 clones, with roughly 13% as singletons. The receptor was isolated from a man aged 18 to 35 in good health. This rearrangement joins TRBV4-2 to TRBJ2-3, with 7 bases lining up with TRBD1. The sample consisted of naive CD4+ T cells from blood. This chain's CDR3 is CASSQGDRLTDTQYF. In DNA form, the CDR3 reads TGTGCCAGCAGCCAAGGGGACAGACTCACAGATACGCAGTATTTT.